This T cell receptor (beta chain) was captured in a study of human T cells and chemical hapten exposure (dated by TCRdb to the early 2020s). At the level of the whole study: For sensitization, 2% DPC in acetone was applied to a 2 cm by 2 cm area of upper inner arm skin. Throughout the approximately 24-week study period, patients were also given weekly therapeutic DPC doses on the scalp. Patch tests used Finn chambers with 0.01% DPC on the upper back, scored after 6 days by International Contact Dermatitis Research Group standards. The patient cohort, mostly female, included alopecia areata with under or over 50% scalp involvement, alopecia totalis and alopecia universalis. Libraries were combined into a pool for sequencing, and differences in TCR yield between samples came mainly from small differences in library volumes within the pool. Peripheral blood TCR repertoire changes were tracked in vivo in alopecia patients during primary and secondary sensitization to the hapten diphenylcyclopropenone (DPC). Blood was sampled from patients pre-sensitization (week 0) and at 2, 6 and about 24 weeks after DPC sensitization. Blood for TCR sequencing was provided by twenty-nine alopecia patients at one to four time points (pre-sensitization, 2, 6 and 24 weeks). The full study reports these points: DPC sensitization did not change how many TCRs were above 1 in 1000 frequency, and no evidence was found of alterations in global repertoire structure. All patients had alopecia, a presumed autoimmune disease, so their immune response might differ from that of healthy individuals. After repeated subsampling, the strength of the expansion versus patch-test correlation and the threshold at which it became significant changed. Patch test score correlated positively with the number of PT1 expanded TCRs, reaching significance at thresholds 8, 16 and 32 but not at 4. Significantly more large CDR3 similarity clusters were formed by expanded TCRs than by pre-sensitization or healthy control sets, consistent with antigen-driven responses.

CDR1 and CDR2 are drawn from the germline V gene (reference sequence): LGHDT, YNNKEL. Trimming removed 3 bases from V and 5 bases from J, leaving 5 bases between the germline ends. The CDR3 numbers 11 residues from cysteine through phenylalanine. Only the CDR3 part of the read is kept: 33 bases, read in frame from the first base. The time point label of this sample denotes: pre-sensitization, week 0. The sample's treatment or condition label, decoded: therapeutic diphenylcyclopropenone sensitization with weekly scalp DPC. At every patch-test visit, the blood draw took place before the patch test was put on. Patients were considered eligible if aged 18 to 70, diagnosed with alopecia and deemed suitable for DPC therapy, and patients were excluded if pregnant. Total RNA was isolated from unfractionated whole blood collected in Tempus Blood RNA tubes. Libraries were prepared through RACE. The sequencer was a NextSeq 500. Library preparation attached unique molecular identifiers to individual cDNA molecules for quantitative, reproducible TCR counting. Both TCR alpha and TCR beta chains were sequenced from each blood RNA sample. The study's processing was this. Samples had a median of roughly 87,000 TCRs, with a range from roughly 23,224 to 700,000. The Decombinator software suite was used to annotate the V, J and CDR3 of the TCR reads. For PS versus PT1 abundance plots, all samples were subsampled to the same number of TCRs (28,000). Expanded TCRs were defined as absent before sensitization and observed at least eight times at the 2-week time point. In TCRdb, the public reads were trimmed at Q25 with fastp and aligned with MiXCR, with productive beta chains retained. Merged by CDR3 protein, the rows form single entries marked with the most common genes and DNA. The V and J calls follow TCRdb's processing rather than the paper's. For this sample the table gives over 85,000 distinct CDR3 sequences, of which approximately 11% were detected only once. 2.5% to 4% of the sample comes from the top ten.

Concerning this clonotype: What this receptor recognizes is not known. No much larger clone is present one base from it, and per-base qualities are unavailable.

The source is a woman aged 55 to 70 with alopecia areata. Some clones in this sample may be carry-over from other donors' samples. The chain couples TRBV3-1 to TRBJ2-7; a tentative D call is TRBD1 (5 bases match). The sample consisted of whole blood, taken in connection with sensitization to the hapten diphenylcyclopropenone (DPC). CDR3 protein: CASSHRDEQYF. Here is the DNA: TGTGCCAGCAGCCACAGGGACGAGCAGTACTTC.